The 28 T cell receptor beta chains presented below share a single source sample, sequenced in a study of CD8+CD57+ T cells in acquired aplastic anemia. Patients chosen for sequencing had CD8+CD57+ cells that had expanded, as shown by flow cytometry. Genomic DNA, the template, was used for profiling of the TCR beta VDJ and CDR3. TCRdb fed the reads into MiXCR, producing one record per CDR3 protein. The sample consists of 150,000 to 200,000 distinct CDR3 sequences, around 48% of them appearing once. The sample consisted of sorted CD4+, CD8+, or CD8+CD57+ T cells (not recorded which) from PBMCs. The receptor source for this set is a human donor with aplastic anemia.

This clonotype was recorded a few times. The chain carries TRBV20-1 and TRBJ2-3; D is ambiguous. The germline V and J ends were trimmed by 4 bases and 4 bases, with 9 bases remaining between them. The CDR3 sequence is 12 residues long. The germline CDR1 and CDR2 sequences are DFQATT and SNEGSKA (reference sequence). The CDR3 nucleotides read TGCAGTGCTACCCGAGACGCAGATACGCAGTATTTT. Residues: CSATRDADTQYF.

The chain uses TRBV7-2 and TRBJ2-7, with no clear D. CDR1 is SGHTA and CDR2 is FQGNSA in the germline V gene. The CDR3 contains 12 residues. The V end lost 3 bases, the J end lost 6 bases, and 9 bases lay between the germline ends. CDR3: CASSFLTTEQYF. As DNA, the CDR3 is TGTGCCAGCAGCTTCTTGACAACCGAGCAGTACTTC.

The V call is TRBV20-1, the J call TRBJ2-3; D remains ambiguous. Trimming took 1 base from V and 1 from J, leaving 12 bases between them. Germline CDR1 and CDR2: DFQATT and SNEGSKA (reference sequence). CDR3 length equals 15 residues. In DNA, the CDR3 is TGCAGTGCTAGAGGGACCTCCTTCGGCACAGATACGCAGTATTTT. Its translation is CSARGTSFGTDTQYF.

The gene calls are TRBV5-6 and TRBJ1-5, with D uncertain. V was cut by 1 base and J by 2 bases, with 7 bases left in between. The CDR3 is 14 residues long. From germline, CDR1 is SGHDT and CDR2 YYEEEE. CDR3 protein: CASSLFQGNQPQHF. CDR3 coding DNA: TGTGCCAGCAGCTTGTTCCAGGGCAATCAGCCCCAGCATTTT.

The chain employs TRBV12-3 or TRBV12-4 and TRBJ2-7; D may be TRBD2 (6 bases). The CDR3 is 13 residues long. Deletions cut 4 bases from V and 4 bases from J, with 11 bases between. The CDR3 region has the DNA TGTGCCAGCAGTTACTCTCGGGGGTACGAGCAGTACTTC. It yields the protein CASSYSRGYEQYF.

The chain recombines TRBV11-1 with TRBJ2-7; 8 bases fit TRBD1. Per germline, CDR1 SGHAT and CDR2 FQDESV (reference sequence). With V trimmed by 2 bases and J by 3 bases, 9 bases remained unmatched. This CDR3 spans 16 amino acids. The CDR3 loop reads CASSLPETGEVYEQYF. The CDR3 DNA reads TGTGCCAGCAGCTTACCCGAGACAGGGGAGGTCTACGAGCAGTACTTC.

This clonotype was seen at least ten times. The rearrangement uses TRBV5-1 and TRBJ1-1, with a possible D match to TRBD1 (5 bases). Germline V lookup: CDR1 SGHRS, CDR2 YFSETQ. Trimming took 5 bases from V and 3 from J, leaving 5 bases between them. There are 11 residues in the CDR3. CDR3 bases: TGCGCCAGCAGACAGGACACTGAAGCTTTCTTT. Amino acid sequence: CASRQDTEAFF. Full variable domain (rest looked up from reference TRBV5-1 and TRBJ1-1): KAGVTQTPRYLIKTRGQQVTLSCSPISGHRSVSWYQQTPGQGLQFLFEYFSETQRNKGNFPGRFSGRQFSNSRSEMNVSTLELGDSALYLCASRQDTEAFFGQGTRLTVV.

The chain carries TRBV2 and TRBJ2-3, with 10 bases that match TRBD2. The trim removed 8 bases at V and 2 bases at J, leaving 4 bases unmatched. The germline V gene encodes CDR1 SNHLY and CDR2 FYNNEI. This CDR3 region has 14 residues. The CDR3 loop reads CASGLAGVTDTQYF. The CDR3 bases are TGTGCCAGCGGGCTAGCGGGGGTCACAGATACGCAGTATTTT.

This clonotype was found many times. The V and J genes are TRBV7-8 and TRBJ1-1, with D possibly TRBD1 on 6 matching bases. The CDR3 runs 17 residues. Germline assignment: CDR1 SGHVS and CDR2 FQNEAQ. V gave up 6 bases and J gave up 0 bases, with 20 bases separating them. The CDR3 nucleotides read TGTGCCAGCAGTCAAAGGGGGGGGGCCCCTATGAACACTGAAGCTTTCTTT. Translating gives CASSQRGGAPMNTEAFF.

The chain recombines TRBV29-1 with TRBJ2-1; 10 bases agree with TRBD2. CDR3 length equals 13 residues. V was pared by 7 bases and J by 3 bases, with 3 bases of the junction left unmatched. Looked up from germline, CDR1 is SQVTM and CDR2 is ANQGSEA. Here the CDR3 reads CSGLAGNYNEQFF. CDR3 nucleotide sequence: TGCAGCGGACTAGCGGGTAACTACAATGAGCAGTTCTTC.

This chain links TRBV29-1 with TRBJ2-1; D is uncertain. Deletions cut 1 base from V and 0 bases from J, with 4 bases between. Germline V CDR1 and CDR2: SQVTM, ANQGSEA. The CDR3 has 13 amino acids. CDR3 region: CSVEGLSYNEQFF. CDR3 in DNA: TGCAGCGTTGAAGGCCTCTCCTACAATGAGCAGTTCTTC.

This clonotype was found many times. CDR3 loop: CASSLSGGGNQPQHF. CDR3 bases: TGTGCCAGCAGTTTATCGGGGGGAGGCAATCAGCCCCAGCATTTT. The chain is built from TRBV12-3 or TRBV12-4 and TRBJ1-5, with D possibly being TRBD1 (5 bases). The CDR3 is made up of 15 amino acids. Between the trimmed V and J ends, which lost 2 bases and 2 bases, there was a span of 10 bases.

The CDR3 DNA reads as TGTGCCACCAGCGACAGGGAAGTCCATCAGCCCCAGCATTTT. This codes for CATSDREVHQPQHF. The genes are TRBV24-1 and TRBJ1-5; TRBD1 agrees at 7 bases. V lost 7 bases, J lost 5 bases, and 7 bases stayed unmatched. The germline gives CDR1 KGHDR, CDR2 SFDVKD. The CDR3 contains 14 residues.

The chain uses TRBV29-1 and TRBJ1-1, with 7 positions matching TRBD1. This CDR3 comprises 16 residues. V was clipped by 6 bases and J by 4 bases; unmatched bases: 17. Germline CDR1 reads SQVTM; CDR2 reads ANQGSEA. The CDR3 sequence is CSVLVDRARRGTEAFF. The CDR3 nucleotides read TGCAGCGTCCTCGTTGACAGGGCCCGTCGGGGCACTGAAGCTTTCTTT.

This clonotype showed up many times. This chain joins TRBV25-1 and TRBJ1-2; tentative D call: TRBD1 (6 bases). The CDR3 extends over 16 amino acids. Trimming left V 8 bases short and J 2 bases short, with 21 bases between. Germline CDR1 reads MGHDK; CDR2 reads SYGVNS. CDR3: CASSRAPGQGNYGYTF. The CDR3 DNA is TGTGCCAGCTCGAGGGCGCCGGGGCAGGGGAACTATGGCTACACCTTC.

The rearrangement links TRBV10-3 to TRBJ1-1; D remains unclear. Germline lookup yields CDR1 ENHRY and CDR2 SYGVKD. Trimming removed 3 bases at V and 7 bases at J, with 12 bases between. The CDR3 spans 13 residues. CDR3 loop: CAISDNSASEAFF. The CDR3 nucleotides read TGTGCCATCAGTGACAATTCGGCGAGTGAAGCTTTCTTT.

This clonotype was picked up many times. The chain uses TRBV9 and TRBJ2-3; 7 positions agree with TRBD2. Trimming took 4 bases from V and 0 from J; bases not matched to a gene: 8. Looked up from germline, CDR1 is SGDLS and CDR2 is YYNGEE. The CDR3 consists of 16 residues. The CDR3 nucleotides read TGTGCCAGCAGCCGGAGGGGAGCGGGGAGCACAGATACGCAGTATTTT. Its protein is CASSRRGAGSTDTQYF.

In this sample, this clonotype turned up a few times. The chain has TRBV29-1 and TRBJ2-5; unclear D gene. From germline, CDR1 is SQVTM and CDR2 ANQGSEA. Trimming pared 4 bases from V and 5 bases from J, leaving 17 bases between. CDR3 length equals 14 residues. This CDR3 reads CSVGSDASGETQYF. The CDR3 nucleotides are TGCAGCGTTGGGTCGGACGCGTCAGGCGAGACCCAGTACTTC.

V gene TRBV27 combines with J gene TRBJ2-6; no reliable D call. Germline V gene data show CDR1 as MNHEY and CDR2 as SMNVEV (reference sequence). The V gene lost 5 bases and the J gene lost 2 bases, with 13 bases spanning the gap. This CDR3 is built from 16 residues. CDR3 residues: CASSTESWAGANVLTF. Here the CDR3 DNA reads TGTGCCAGCAGTACCGAGAGTTGGGCTGGGGCCAACGTCCTGACTTTC. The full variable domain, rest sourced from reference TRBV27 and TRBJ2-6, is EAQVTQNPRYLITVTGKKLTVTCSQNMNHEYMSWYRQDPGLGLRQIYYSMNVEVTDKGDVPEGYKVSRKEKRNFPLILESPSPNQTSLYFCASSTESWAGANVLTFGAGSRLTVL.

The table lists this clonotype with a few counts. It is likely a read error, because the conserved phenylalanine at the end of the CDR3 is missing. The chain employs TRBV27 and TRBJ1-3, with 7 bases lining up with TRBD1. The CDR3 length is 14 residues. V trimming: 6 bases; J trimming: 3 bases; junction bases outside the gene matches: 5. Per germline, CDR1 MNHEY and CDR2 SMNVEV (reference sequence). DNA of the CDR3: TGTGCCAGCAGCAATACAGGGGTTGGAAACACCATATATTCT. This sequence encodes CASSNTGVGNTIYS.

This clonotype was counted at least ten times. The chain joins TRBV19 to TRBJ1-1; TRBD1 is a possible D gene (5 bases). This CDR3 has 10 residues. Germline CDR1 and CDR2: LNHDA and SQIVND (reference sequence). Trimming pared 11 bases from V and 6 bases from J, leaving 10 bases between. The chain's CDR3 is CAAGRAEAFF. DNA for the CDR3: TGTGCCGCAGGGAGGGCTGAAGCTTTCTTT.

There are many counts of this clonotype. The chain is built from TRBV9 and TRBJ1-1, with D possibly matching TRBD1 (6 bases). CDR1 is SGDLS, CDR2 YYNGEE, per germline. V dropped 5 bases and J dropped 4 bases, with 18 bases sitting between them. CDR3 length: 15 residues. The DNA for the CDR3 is TGTGCCAGCAGTTCCCGGGGGGCGGGGGGCACTGAAGCTTTCTTT. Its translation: CASSSRGAGGTEAFF. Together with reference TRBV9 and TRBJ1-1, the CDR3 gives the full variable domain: DSGVTQTPKHLITATGQRVTLRCSPRSGDLSVYWYQQSLDQGLQFLIQYYNGEERAKGNILERFSAQQFPDLHSELNLSSLELGDSALYFCASSSRGAGGTEAFFGQGTRLTVV.

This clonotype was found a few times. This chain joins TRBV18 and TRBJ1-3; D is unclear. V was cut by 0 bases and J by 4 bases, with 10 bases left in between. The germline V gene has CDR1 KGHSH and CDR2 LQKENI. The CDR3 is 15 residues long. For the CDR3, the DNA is TGTGCCAGCTCACCACCGAGGAAGGAAGGAAACACCATATATTTT. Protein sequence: CASSPPRKEGNTIYF. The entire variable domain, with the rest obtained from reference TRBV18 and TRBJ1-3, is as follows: NAGVMQNPRHLVRRRGQEARLRCSPMKGHSHVYWYRQLPEEGLKFMVYLQKENIIDESGMPKERFSAEFPKEGPSILRIQQVVRGDSAAYFCASSPPRKEGNTIYFGEGSWLTVV.

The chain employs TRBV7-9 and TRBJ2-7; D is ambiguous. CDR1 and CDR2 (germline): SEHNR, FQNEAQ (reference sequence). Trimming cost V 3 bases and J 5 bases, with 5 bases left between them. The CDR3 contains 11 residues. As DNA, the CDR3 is TGTGCCAGCAGCTTTTCGGACGAGCAGTACTTC. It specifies CASSFSDEQYF. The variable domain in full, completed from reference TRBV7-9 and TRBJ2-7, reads DTGVSQNPRHKITKRGQNVTFRCDPISEHNRLYWYRQTLGQGPEFLTYFQNEAQLEKSRLLSDRFSAERPKGSFSTLEIQRTEQGDSAMYLCASSFSDEQYFGPGTRLTVT.

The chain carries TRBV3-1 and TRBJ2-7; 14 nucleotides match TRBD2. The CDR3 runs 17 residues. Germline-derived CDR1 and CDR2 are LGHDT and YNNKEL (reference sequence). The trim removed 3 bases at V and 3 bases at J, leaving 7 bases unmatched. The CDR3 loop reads CASSQEGLAGELYEQYF. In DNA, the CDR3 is TGTGCCAGCAGCCAGGAGGGACTAGCGGGGGAGCTCTACGAGCAGTACTTC.

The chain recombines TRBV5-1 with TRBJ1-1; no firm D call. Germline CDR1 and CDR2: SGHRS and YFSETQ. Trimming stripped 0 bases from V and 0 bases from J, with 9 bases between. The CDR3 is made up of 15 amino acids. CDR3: CASSLADPMNTEAFF. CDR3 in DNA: TGCGCCAGCAGCTTGGCCGACCCTATGAACACTGAAGCTTTCTTT.

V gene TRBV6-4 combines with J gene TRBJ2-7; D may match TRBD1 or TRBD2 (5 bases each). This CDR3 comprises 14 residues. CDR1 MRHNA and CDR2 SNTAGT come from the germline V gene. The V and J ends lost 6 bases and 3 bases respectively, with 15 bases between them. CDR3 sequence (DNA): TGTGCCAGCAGCCCCCCTGGGGGAAACTACGAGCAGTACTTC. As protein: CASSPPGGNYEQYF.

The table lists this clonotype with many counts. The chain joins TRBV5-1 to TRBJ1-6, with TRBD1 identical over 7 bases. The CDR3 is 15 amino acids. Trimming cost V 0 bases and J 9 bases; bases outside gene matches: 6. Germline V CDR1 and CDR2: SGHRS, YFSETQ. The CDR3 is CASSLEGALGSPLHF. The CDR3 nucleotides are TGCGCCAGCAGCTTGGAGGGGGCTTTGGGTTCACCCCTCCACTTT. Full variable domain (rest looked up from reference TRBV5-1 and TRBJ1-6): KAGVTQTPRYLIKTRGQQVTLSCSPISGHRSVSWYQQTPGQGLQFLFEYFSETQRNKGNFPGRFSGRQFSNSRSEMNVSTLELGDSALYLCASSLEGALGSPLHFGNGTRLTVT.